Each of the 23 T cell receptor beta chains below was sequenced from the same sample in a study of response to subunit inactivated influenza vaccine. TCRdb independently ran MiXCR on the RT-PCR reads; one entry per CDR3 protein. The table lists over 800,000 distinct CDR3 sequences, around 20% of them singletons. The material was PBMCs from blood, obtained about 5 days after vaccination. The origin of the receptors is a man in his forties or fifties who received an inactivated influenza vaccine.

A word on this clonotype: One end of the junction does not line up with germline, which may come from a read error. J is TRBJ1-6 and V is TRBV14, with 7 positions matching TRBD1. This CDR3 has 14 amino acids. Germline V gene lookup returns CDR1 SGHDN and CDR2 FVKESK. The CDR3 here is CASSPGTVNPPLHF. The DNA for the CDR3 is TGTGCCAGCAGCCCCGGGACAGTTAATCCACCCCTCCACTTT.

The rearrangement uses TRBV14 and TRBJ2-2; 7 nucleotides agree with TRBD1. The CDR3 spans 14 residues. Germline CDR1 reads SGHDN; CDR2 reads FVKESK. Trimming removed 4 bases from V and 6 bases from J; junction bases left unmatched: 5. The CDR3: CASSLDRFAGELFF. CDR3 coding DNA: TGTGCCAGCAGCCTGGACAGGTTCGCCGGGGAGCTGTTTTTT.

This clonotype was recorded a few times. The rearrangement joins TRBV10-3 to TRBJ2-2; 7 nucleotides line up with TRBD2. Germline trimming cut 5 bases from V and 4 bases from J; bases unmatched to any gene: 1. The CDR3 length is 13 residues. CDR1 is ENHRY and CDR2 is SYGVKD in the germline V gene. The CDR3 loop is CAISSGATGELFF. CDR3 DNA sequence: TGTGCCATCAGTAGCGGGGCCACCGGGGAGCTGTTTTTT.

This clonotype has a handful of counts. The chain joins TRBV7-3 to TRBJ2-1, with D perhaps matching TRBD2 (5 bases). The germline CDR1 and CDR2 sequences are SGHTA and FQGTGA. This CDR3 spans 14 amino acids. V gave up 0 bases and J gave up 5 bases, with 8 bases separating them. The DNA for the CDR3 is TGTGCCAGCAGCTTAACGGGAGACCACAATGAGCAGTTCTTC. It is translated as CASSLTGDHNEQFF.

This sequence joins TRBV4-2 and TRBJ2-4, with D possibly TRBD2 on 6 matching bases. The CDR3 loop spans 16 amino acids. Trimming removed 1 base from V and 7 bases from J, with 17 bases in between. CDR1 LGHNA and CDR2 YNFKEQ come from the germline V gene. CDR3 nucleotide sequence: TGTGCCAGCAGCCAAGCCGGCGTCGTGGCGGGGAACATTCAGTACTTC. Residues: CASSQAGVVAGNIQYF.

V usage is TRBV12-3 or TRBV12-4 and J usage is TRBJ2-7, with 12 positions matching TRBD2. The CDR3 has 15 amino acids. With V trimmed by 6 bases and J by 5 bases, 8 bases remained unmatched. DNA for the CDR3: TGTGCCAGCAGCAAGACTAGCGGGAGATTCGACGAGCAGTACTTC. Translated, it gives CASSKTSGRFDEQYF.

This clonotype appeared many times. J is TRBJ1-5 and V is TRBV6-5; no reliable D call. The CDR3 covers 15 residues. Looked up from germline, CDR1 is MNHEY and CDR2 is SVGAGI. Trimming took off 0 bases at V and 3 bases at J, with 9 bases between the two ends. CDR3 sequence reads: CASSYSFADNQPQHF. The CDR3 nucleotides read TGTGCCAGCAGTTACTCGTTCGCAGACAATCAGCCCCAGCATTTT.

This clonotype occurred a few times. The chain is built from TRBV7-9 and TRBJ1-1, with 8 positions matching TRBD1. This CDR3 has 16 amino acids. The germline gives CDR1 SEHNR, CDR2 FQNEAQ (reference sequence). V was pared by 5 bases and J by 0 bases, with 8 bases of the junction left unmatched. The DNA for the CDR3 is TGTGCCAGCAGCCTCGACAGGGGTAACATGAACACTGAAGCTTTCTTT. It encodes CASSLDRGNMNTEAFF.

This clonotype has just a few counts. The chain is built from TRBV4-3 and TRBJ1-3; TRBD1 matches 7 bases. The CDR3 sequence is 14 residues long. Germline CDR1 LGHNA, CDR2 YSLEER. Trimming removed 3 bases from V and 8 bases from J; junction bases left unmatched: 7. CDR3 protein: CASSQGQREDTIYF. The CDR3 bases are TGCGCCAGCAGCCAGGGACAGCGGGAGGACACCATATATTTT.

The chain links TRBV2 to TRBJ1-2; no clear D. This CDR3 contains 13 residues. Germline V gene data show CDR1 as SNHLY and CDR2 as FYNNEI. The V end was cut by 2 bases, the J end by 7 bases, with 11 bases between. The CDR3 nucleotides read TGTGCCAGCAGTGAACGAGGGTTCGGTGGCTACACCTTC. Translating gives CASSERGFGGYTF.

This clonotype has just a few counts. This chain links TRBV20-1 with TRBJ2-5; D not resolved. Germline-derived CDR1 and CDR2 are DFQATT and SNEGSKA (reference sequence). Trimming pared 0 bases from V and 1 base from J, leaving 9 bases between. The CDR3 is made up of 14 amino acids. The CDR3 loop reads CSARDITAQETQYF. The CDR3 nucleotides are TGCAGTGCTAGAGATATAACAGCCCAAGAGACCCAGTACTTC.

This clonotype was counted a few times. The rearrangement links TRBV25-1 to TRBJ1-3; D ambiguous. The CDR3 sequence is 13 residues long. With 9 bases removed from V and 9 bases from J, the gap between germline ends came to 18 bases. Looked up from germline, CDR1 is MGHDK and CDR2 is SYGVNS. The CDR3 loop reads CASRAGPKSTIYF. CDR3 DNA: TGTGCCAGTAGAGCGGGCCCGAAGAGCACCATATATTTT.

The rearrangement uses TRBV29-1 and TRBJ2-7; 9 positions agree with TRBD2. The germline V gene encodes CDR1 SQVTM and CDR2 ANQGSEA. Trimming took 7 bases from V and 0 from J; bases not matched to a gene: 7. The CDR3 consists of 14 residues. CDR3 sequence: CSATGTSSSYEQYF. CDR3 in DNA: TGCAGCGCTACCGGGACTAGCAGCTCCTACGAGCAGTACTTC.

This clonotype was seen a single time. It may be a read error: a sequence one base away is much more abundant. CDR3 bases: TGTGCCAGCAGCTCCCCCGGGACACAAAACATTCAGTCCTTC. It encodes CASSSPGTQNIQSF. V and J are TRBV7-2 and TRBJ2-4; the D gene is possibly TRBD1 (6 bases). The CDR3 consists of 14 residues. Germline CDR1 is SGHTA and CDR2 is FQGNSA.

The chain carries TRBV7-6 and TRBJ2-1; D gene ambiguous. CDR1 is SGHVS, CDR2 FNYEAQ, per germline. V was trimmed by 1 base and J by 2 bases, leaving 15 bases between them. This CDR3 is 17 amino acids long. Written as DNA, the CDR3 is TGTGCCAGCAGCTTAGTTTCGACAATCATTCCCTACAATGAGCAGTTCTTC. The encoded protein is CASSLVSTIIPYNEQFF.

This clonotype was detected ten times or more. J is TRBJ2-1 and V is TRBV7-2; 13 positions match TRBD2. The CDR3 consists of 15 residues. The V and J ends lost 5 bases and 6 bases, in that order; junction bases with no gene match: 4. CDR1 is SGHTA and CDR2 is FQGNSA in the germline V gene. CDR3 region: CASSTGLAGVNEQFF. In nucleotides, the CDR3 is TGTGCCAGCAGCACCGGACTAGCGGGGGTCAATGAGCAGTTCTTC.

The chain uses TRBV18 and TRBJ2-7, with TRBD1 matching over 9 bases. CDR1 is KGHSH and CDR2 is LQKENI in the germline V gene. V trimming: 5 bases; J trimming: 1 base; junction bases outside the gene matches: 6. The CDR3 has 15 amino acids. The CDR3 sequence is CASSSRDRASYEQYF. The CDR3 coding sequence is TGTGCCAGCTCAAGCCGGGACAGGGCATCCTACGAGCAGTACTTC.

Here the CDR3 DNA reads TGCAGCGTTGAAGACAACGCGATTAGCGGGAGGGAGCAGTTCTTC. This sequence encodes CSVEDNAISGREQFF. The chain couples TRBV29-1 to TRBJ2-1, with 10 bases matching TRBD2. In germline, CDR1 is SQVTM, CDR2 ANQGSEA. The CDR3 is made up of 15 amino acids. V was clipped by 0 bases and J by 10 bases; unmatched bases: 9.

This clonotype has only a few counts. The rearrangement links TRBV4-2 to TRBJ1-1; 8 nucleotides line up with TRBD1. Germline-derived CDR1 and CDR2 are LGHNA and YNFKEQ. This CDR3 is built from 15 residues. With 2 bases clipped from V and 1 base from J, the junction kept 3 bases outside the gene matches. The CDR3 loop is CASSQQTGGNTEAFF. The CDR3 DNA reads as TGTGCCAGCAGCCAACAAACAGGGGGGAACACTGAAGCTTTCTTT.

This clonotype was recorded a few times. The J gene is TRBJ2-2, the V gene TRBV20-1; 10 bases are a match to TRBD2. V lost 2 bases to trimming and J lost 0 bases; unmatched junction nucleotides: 3. The CDR3 sequence is 16 residues long. Germline V gene sequence: CDR1 DFQATT, CDR2 SNEGSKA (reference sequence). CDR3 sequence (DNA): TGCAGTGCTAGAAAACTAGCGGGATCGAACACCGGGGAGCTGTTTTTT. This translates into CSARKLAGSNTGELFF.

This clonotype was detected only a few times. The rearrangement links TRBV20-1 to TRBJ2-3; 10 nucleotides align to TRBD2. V shed 5 bases, J shed 1 base, and the junction held 3 bases outside the gene matches. CDR1 is DFQATT and CDR2 is SNEGSKA in the germline V gene (reference sequence). The CDR3 totals 14 residues. CDR3 amino acids: CSASGLAGTDTQYF. DNA for the CDR3: TGCAGTGCTTCAGGACTAGCGGGCACAGATACGCAGTATTTT.

In its sample, this clonotype was seen many times. V gene TRBV5-1 combines with J gene TRBJ1-1; D is possibly TRBD1 (5 bases). The CDR3 covers 14 residues. Germline values: CDR1 SGHRS, CDR2 YFSETQ. Trimming shortened V by 0 bases and J by 5 bases, and 11 bases separated the two germline ends. In DNA, the CDR3 is TGCGCCAGCAGCTTGGGTGGGGCATGGACTGAAGCTTTCTTT. Protein product: CASSLGGAWTEAFF. The full variable domain, in which reference TRBV5-1 and TRBJ1-1 provide the parts outside the CDR3, is KAGVTQTPRYLIKTRGQQVTLSCSPISGHRSVSWYQQTPGQGLQFLFEYFSETQRNKGNFPGRFSGRQFSNSRSEMNVSTLELGDSALYLCASSLGGAWTEAFFGQGTRLTVV.

The genes are TRBV5-1 and TRBJ2-3; D is possibly TRBD1 or TRBD2 (7 bases each). Germline V gene sequence: CDR1 SGHRS, CDR2 YFSETQ. This CDR3 is built from 14 residues. The V and J ends lost 2 bases and 4 bases respectively, with 11 bases between them. CDR3 DNA sequence: TGCGCCAGCAGCTTTCAGGGGGGGTCAGATACGCAGTATTTT. It translates to CASSFQGGSDTQYF.